The rows below give T cell receptor beta chains drawn from one sample of a study of neurological immune-mediated disorders. One entry per CDR3 protein, called by TCRdb with MiXCR from the 5' RACE reads. In the table there are 70,000 or so distinct CDR3 sequences, around 5.2% of which are singletons. The specimen was PBMCs. These receptors were taken from a woman aged 25 to 39 with multiple sclerosis. The CDR3 runs from the conserved cysteine through the conserved F or W. D genes are given only for firm matches. Not all rows give a size; the values are once, few, many and, for expanded clones, a class.

clone_size	d_call	v_call	j_call	cdr3_nt	cdr3_aa
many	-	TRBV7-9	TRBJ1-3	TGTGCCAGCAGGCCTCAGGGGACCTCTGGAAACACCATATATTTT	CASRPQGTSGNTIYF
-	-	TRBV6-6	TRBJ2-5	TGTGCCAGCAGTTACGGGGTACAAGAGACCCAGTACTTC	CASSYGVQETQYF
many	TRBD1	TRBV20-1	TRBJ1-5	TGCAGTGCTCAGGAGGGGACAGCCCTCTTAGGCAATCAGCCCCAGCATTTT	CSAQEGTALLGNQPQHF
many	-	TRBV9	TRBJ2-7	TGTGCCAGCAGCGTAGACAGCACCTACGAGCAGTACTTC	CASSVDSTYEQYF
many	TRBD2	TRBV20-1	TRBJ2-1	TGCAGTGCTAGAGATAGGCTAGCGGGGGGGCGGGAGCAGTTCTTC	CSARDRLAGGREQFF
many	TRBD1	TRBV4-1	TRBJ1-5	TGCGCCAGCAGCACCGGGACAGGGCTCAATCAGCCCCAGCATTTT	CASSTGTGLNQPQHF
-	TRBD1	TRBV20-1	TRBJ2-1	TGCAGTGCTGCCCGGGACAGGCTTAACAATGAGCAGTTCTTC	CSAARDRLNNEQFF
many	-	TRBV20-1	TRBJ1-1	TGCAGTGCGACTCAGACAGCCTTCACTGAAGCTTTCTTT	CSATQTAFTEAFF
-	-	TRBV29-1	TRBJ2-3	TGCAGCGTAGAGCCAGGGGCAGATACGCAGTATTTT	CSVEPGADTQYF
few	-	TRBV20-1	TRBJ2-5	TGCAGTGCTAGTAGGGGGGATCAAGAGACCCAGTACTTC	CSASRGDQETQYF
many	-	TRBV5-5	TRBJ1-1	TGTGCCAGCAGCTTGTTCCTCCGCCCAGAGATCAACACTGAAGCTTTCTTT	CASSLFLRPEINTEAFF
many	-	TRBV20-1	TRBJ1-2	TGCAGTGCTACAAGACCTAGGGGCTACACCTTC	CSATRPRGYTF
many	-	TRBV3-1	TRBJ2-1	TGTGCCAGCAGCCAGGCTGGGCAGGATGAGCAGTTCTTC	CASSQAGQDEQFF
many	-	TRBV12-3/TRBV12-4	TRBJ2-7	TGTGCCAGCAGTTTCAGTACGGGCGAGCAGTACTTC	CASSFSTGEQYF
many	TRBD1	TRBV5-1	TRBJ1-2	TGCGCCAGCGGGTCCGGACAGGGGACCGGAGGCTACACCTTC	CASGSGQGTGGYTF
many	-	TRBV20-1	TRBJ2-6	TGCAGTGCTAGAGAACAAGGTCCGGGAGTCAACGTCCTGACTTTC	CSAREQGPGVNVLTF
few	-	TRBV20-1	TRBJ1-6	TGCAGTGCTAGGGCGGCATCCTATAATTCACCCCTCCACTTT	CSARAASYNSPLHF
many	-	TRBV7-2	TRBJ2-3	TGTGCCAGCAGCTTAGTTACCCAAGGGGATACGCAGTATTTT	CASSLVTQGDTQYF
many	-	TRBV12-3/TRBV12-4	TRBJ2-1	TGTGCCAGCAGTTTAGCGGTCAACGGCTACAATGAGCAGTTCTTC	CASSLAVNGYNEQFF
few	TRBD1	TRBV5-1	TRBJ2-1	TGCGCCAGCAGCCCAGGACAGGGGACCCACAATGAGCAGTTCTTC	CASSPGQGTHNEQFF
few	-	TRBV20-1	TRBJ2-1	TGCAGTGCTAGAGATAGACTAAGCGGGACAACACCCGGCAATGAGCAGTTCTTC	CSARDRLSGTTPGNEQFF
many	-	TRBV12-3/TRBV12-4	TRBJ1-5	TGTGCCAGCAGTCCGAAAGGGAATCAGCCCCAGCATTTT	CASSPKGNQPQHF
many	TRBD1	TRBV6-5	TRBJ1-2	TGTGCCAGCAGATCAGGGGGCTTGGACTATGGCTACACCTTC	CASRSGGLDYGYTF
many	-	TRBV3-1	TRBJ2-1	TGTGCCAGCAGCACCCCCTACAATGAGCAGTTCTTC	CASSTPYNEQFF
many	TRBD1	TRBV24-1	TRBJ2-3	TGTGCCACCGGACAGGGGGGCACAGATACGCAGTATTTT	CATGQGGTDTQYF
many	TRBD2	TRBV20-1	TRBJ2-7	TGCAGTGCTAGAGATTGGGAGGGTGCAGGACCCGACGAGCAGTACTTC	CSARDWEGAGPDEQYF
many	-	TRBV20-1	TRBJ2-7	TGCAGTGCCTCCTCCGGTTCGGACTACGAGCAGTACTTC	CSASSGSDYEQYF
many	-	TRBV7-2	TRBJ2-2	TGTGCCAGCAGCTTAGACGGGCAACCAACGGGGGAGCTGTTTTTT	CASSLDGQPTGELFF
many	-	TRBV10-2	TRBJ1-3	TGCGCCAGCAGTGAGTCCTCGGGGGCCAGTCGTGGAAACACCATATATTTT	CASSESSGASRGNTIYF
-	-	TRBV6-6	TRBJ1-2	TGTGCCAGCAGTTTAAGCGGGATCTATGGCTACACCTTC	CASSLSGIYGYTF